This T cell receptor beta chain comes out of a study of blood T cell repertoires in COVID-19. In the study overall: Researchers got acute and convalescent COVID-19 samples from the United States, Italy and Spain.

The CDR3 contains 14 residues. This clone was recorded only once. Assay used: immunoSEQ multiplex PCR; TCRdb lists only in-frame clones, some missing. The repertoire holds roughly 380,000 clones, over 65% seen once, with around 1.1% in the top ten. The chain employs TRBV21-1 and TRBJ1-5; no check of the table's D call, TRBD1, against the DNA was made. TRBV21-1 is flagged as a pseudogene. Input material: peripheral blood. The TCR was taken from a human donor with acute or convalescent COVID-19. The donor label of this sample is uncertain. The CDR3 sequence is CASSHRGGNQPQHF. In DNA, the CDR3 is TGTGCCAGCAGCCACAGGGGTGGCAATCAGCCCCAGCATTTT.